This T cell receptor (beta chain) stems from a study of blood T cell repertoires in COVID-19 (dated by TCRdb to about 2020). Regarding the study in general: Samples from collaborators originated in the United States, Italy and Spain and spanned both the acute and convalescent phases of COVID-19. The prospective study material was composed of cDNA or gDNA derived from T cells, B-cell-depleted T cells, or PBMCs. The dataset comprised deeply sampled blood TCRbeta repertoires from subjects exposed to, actively infected with, or recovered from COVID-19. The repertoires were released in a freely available public database intended as a resource for research on the immune response to SARS-CoV-2. The samples were drawn from the first 160 participants of the ongoing ImmuneRACE study and from some 1,300 subjects provided by 6 global collaborators. The sample metadata nearly always contained a de-identified subject ID, COVID-19 status, age in years and sex. Where available, HLA class I and class II types were taken from metadata supplied by the sample provider and were not determined by assay-based typing.

From V the trimming removes 5 bases and from J it removes 2 bases, while the gene matches leave 1 base of the junction unaccounted for. From the germline V gene (reference sequence), CDR1 is SEHNR and CDR2 is FQNEAQ. Including cysteine and phenylalanine, the CDR3 has 14 amino acids. The CDR3 DNA has 42 bases and is translated from base 1. Whole blood was collected in K2EDTA tubes by collaborating institutions according to the institutions' own protocols. For TCRbeta analysis, collaborators shipped samples in one of three forms: frozen whole blood, isolated PBMCs, or DNA extracted from either of those sample types. The research as a whole found: How much clinical and demographic metadata was included differed by source and by participant, and the metadata was provided uncurated.

The immunoSEQ Assay, a bias-controlled multiplex PCR, was used to amplify TCRbeta CDR3 regions from genomic DNA. Per the source publication's procedure: Nucleated cell counts per sample were estimated from amplification of reference gene primers within the assay. To quantify the absolute abundance of each unique TCRbeta CDR3 rearrangement, sequence reads were collapsed and filtered. Productive Simpson clonality was computed per sample as the square root of Simpson's diversity index over productive rearrangements. The immuneACCESS repertoire file appears here via TCRdb, limited to in-frame rearrangements. These files lack a portion of the clones; in checked studies, under half of the deficit traces to unresolved V genes, and the cause of the others is not known. D and trimming were read from the DNA, whereas the V and J calls and clone size are those reported in that table. This sample has fewer than 250,000 clones in its table, and approximately 80% of those were observed once. The biggest ten clones account for approximately 6.3% of the sample.

Notes on this clone: Its antigen is not yet known. No quality values exist for individual bases; no much larger clone is one base distant.

The clonotype originates from a woman aged 60-75 years with active or convalescent COVID-19. The sample was peripheral blood. The rearrangement joined TRBV7-9 to TRBJ2-5, with TRBD1 matching 11 junction bases. The DNA sequence is as follows: TGTGCCAGCAGCCGGGACAGGGGGCAAGAGACCCAGTACTTC. Translated, this is CASSRDRGQETQYF.